Presented here are 10 T cell receptor beta chains from one specimen sequenced in a study of T-cell reconstitution after alpha-beta-depleted transplantation in children. Using unique molecular identifiers, the investigators prepared the TCRbeta library. MiXCR, applied by TCRdb to the PCR reads, yields one record per CDR3 protein. The sample has about 610,000 distinct CDR3 sequences; roughly a tenth are singletons. Specimen: PBMCs from the stem cell graft donor, collected from the stem cell graft. The receptors were sampled from a human donor who donated a stem cell graft to a child with acute myeloid leukemia.

This clonotype was picked up a small number of times. This chain joins TRBV6-1 and TRBJ1-5; TRBD1 might be the D (6 bases). The CDR3 totals 16 residues. With 3 bases removed from V and 1 base from J, the gap between germline ends came to 13 bases. Germline V gives CDR1 MNHNS, CDR2 SASEGT. The CDR3 DNA reads as TGTGCCAGCAGTGATGGATGGGGGGCCAGCAATCAGCCCCAGCATTTT. As protein: CASSDGWGASNQPQHF.

This clonotype was detected only a few times. The rearrangement joins TRBV12-3 or TRBV12-4 to TRBJ2-5, with 8 positions matching TRBD2. Trimming removed 4 bases from V and 4 bases from J; junction bases left unmatched: 5. CDR3 length: 14 residues. The CDR3 DNA follows: TGTGCCAGCAGTTCGGGGACTAGAGGAGAGACCCAGTACTTC. Amino acids: CASSSGTRGETQYF.

This clonotype was seen ten or more times. This chain joins TRBV12-3 or TRBV12-4 and TRBJ2-1, with 9 positions matching TRBD2. The CDR3 is 14 amino acids. J gave up 6 bases and V 7 bases, and 7 bases lay outside the gene matches. In DNA form, the CDR3 reads TGTGCCAGCAATATAGCGGGAGTGGGCAATGAGCAGTTCTTC. Its translation is CASNIAGVGNEQFF.

The V call is TRBV9, the J call TRBJ1-5; 9 bases are shared with TRBD1. V shed 6 bases, J shed 1 base, and the junction held 2 bases outside the gene matches. CDR3 length: 14 amino acids. Germline CDR1 is SGDLS and CDR2 is YYNGEE. The CDR3 here is CASNGTGSNQPQHF. CDR3 bases: TGTGCCAGCAACGGGACAGGGAGCAATCAGCCCCAGCATTTT.

The chain links TRBV6-2 or TRBV6-3 to TRBJ1-5, with D uncertain. Deletions cut 3 bases from V and 2 bases from J, with 14 bases between. This CDR3 has 16 amino acids. Germline V lookup: CDR1 MNHEY, CDR2 SVGEGT. CDR3 in amino acids: CASSYSGFGGNQPQHF. The CDR3 DNA reads TGTGCCAGCAGTTATTCTGGATTTGGGGGCAATCAGCCCCAGCATTTT.

This clonotype has just a few counts. The V gene is TRBV29-1, the J gene TRBJ2-1; possible D gene TRBD2, 5 bases. This CDR3 comprises 13 residues. Germline CDR1 reads SQVTM; CDR2 reads ANQGSEA. V lost 5 bases to trimming and J lost 6 bases, with 14 bases between them. As DNA, the CDR3 is TGCAGCGTTACCCGGGAAAGAGGCAATGAGCAGTTCTTC. Amino acid sequence: CSVTRERGNEQFF.

This clonotype was counted ten times or more. This chain connects TRBV29-1 to TRBJ2-5, with D possibly TRBD2 on 6 matching bases. Germline CDR1 SQVTM, CDR2 ANQGSEA. This CDR3 is 13 amino acids long. The ends were cut back, 8 bases at V and 1 base at J, with 14 bases in the middle. The CDR3 sequence: CSLVGGGQETQYF. The CDR3 nucleotides read TGCAGCTTAGTGGGGGGTGGCCAAGAGACCCAGTACTTC. Complete variable domain (other parts from reference TRBV29-1 and TRBJ2-5): SAVISQKPSRDICQRGTSLTIQCQVDSQVTMMFWYRQQPGQSLTLIATANQGSEATYESGFVIDKFPISRPNLTFSTLTVSNMSPEDSSIYLCSLVGGGQETQYFGPGTRLLVL.

In its sample, this clonotype was seen a few times. This rearrangement joins TRBV30 to TRBJ2-7; 9 bases fit TRBD2. The V gene's germline CDR1 is GTSNPN and CDR2 SVGIG (reference sequence). The ends lost 1 base at V and 5 bases at J; junction bases unmatched: 3. The CDR3 spans 13 residues. The CDR3 DNA reads as TGTGCCTGGAGTGGGCTAGCGGGAAACGAGCAGTACTTC. Protein product: CAWSGLAGNEQYF.

There are a few counts of this clonotype. The V gene is TRBV27, the J gene TRBJ2-7, with unresolved D. V was trimmed by 6 bases and J by 1 base, leaving 16 bases between them. Germline CDR1 is MNHEY and CDR2 is SMNVEV (reference sequence). This CDR3 is 15 amino acids long. The CDR3 is CASRRTTAASYEQYF. CDR3 nucleotide sequence: TGTGCCAGCAGACGAACGACGGCGGCTTCCTACGAGCAGTACTTC.

In its sample, this clonotype was seen many times. This chain links TRBV27 with TRBJ2-7, with D uncertain. The germline CDR1 and CDR2 sequences are MNHEY and SMNVEV (reference sequence). The ends were cut back, 5 bases at V and 0 bases at J, with 14 bases in the middle. There are 15 residues in the CDR3. CDR3 in DNA: TGTGCCAGCAGTGGGTGGCTAGATGGCTCCTACGAGCAGTACTTC. As protein: CASSGWLDGSYEQYF.